Listed below are T cell receptor beta chains from one sample, sequenced in a study of T cells in tuberculosis. Clones were read by immunoSEQ multiplex PCR, and TCRdb kept only the in-frame ones, dropping some. The sample contains 45,000 or so clones, about 96% of which appear only once. Sequencing was done on a sample of PBMCs. The receptors derive from a donor between 5 and 29 years old with latent tuberculosis or without tuberculosis infection. Both conserved end residues are trimmed from each CDR3.

J: TRBJ1-6; V: TRBV6-1; CDR3: ASSEGTPNNSPLH
J: TRBJ1-1; V: TRBV11-1; CDR3: ASSAEYTEAF
J: TRBJ2-7; V: TRBV7-6; CDR3: ASSSTLTYEQY
J: TRBJ2-5; V: TRBV21-1; CDR3: ATLLSGRPQETQY
J: TRBJ2-7; V: TRBV19; CDR3: ASSAGTGAPYEQY
J: TRBJ2-2; V: TRBV15; CDR3: ATSRGRDRIGELF
J: TRBJ1-4; V: TRBV30; CDR3: AWSVQTGQGSF
J: TRBJ2-4; V: TRBV4-1; CDR3: ASSQNSGLAAKNIQY
J: TRBJ1-1; V: TRBV28; CDR3: ASSLSRTEAF
J: TRBJ1-5; V: TRBV27; CDR3: ASSLDGNQPQH
J: TRBJ2-7; V: TRBV27; CDR3: ASSLQGTSGYEQY
J: TRBJ1-1; V: TRBV29-1; CDR3: SVEDPGKWNTEAF
J: TRBJ2-7; V: TRBV6-5; CDR3: ASSPARWSYEQY
J: TRBJ1-5; V: TRBV7-2; CDR3: ASSQRGLQPQH
J: TRBJ2-4; V: TRBV11-2; CDR3: ASSLGRRNIQY
J: TRBJ2-7; V: TRBV6-1; CDR3: ASKGLSSYEQY
J: TRBJ2-7; V: TRBV7-9; CDR3: ASSLGVPEQY
J: TRBJ2-2; V: TRBV19; CDR3: ATERTSGTGELF
J: TRBJ2-1; V: TRBV19; CDR3: ASSKGPDSISYNEQF
J: TRBJ2-1; V: TRBV5-1; CDR3: ASSSISGTGSGNEQF
J: TRBJ1-3; V: TRBV19; CDR3: ASSIFTRRRRSGNTIY
J: TRBJ1-2; V: TRBV4-2; CDR3: ASSRALTGNYGYT
J: TRBJ1-1; V: TRBV6-5; CDR3: ASSSYLGKAGTEAF
J: TRBJ1-2; V: TRBV9; CDR3: ASSLNRDSPNYGYT
J: TRBJ2-7; V: TRBV9; CDR3: ASSASGTPSYEQY
J: TRBJ1-1; V: TRBV28; CDR3: ASSYTGMNTEAF
J: TRBJ2-7; V: TRBV5-4; CDR3: ASSAGLLSYEQY
J: TRBJ1-6; V: TRBV30; CDR3: AWRLGMGISPLH
J: TRBJ1-1; V: TRBV27; CDR3: ASHRDSKAF
J: TRBJ1-4; V: TRBV5-1; CDR3: ASSLSPTNEKLF
J: TRBJ2-1; V: TRBV6-5; CDR3: ASQRAISYNEQF
J: TRBJ1-3; V: TRBV6-1; CDR3: ASSVPGRVEFYSGNTIY
J: TRBJ2-2; V: TRBV4-2; CDR3: ASSQARSTGELF
J: TRBJ2-4; V: TRBV7-2; CDR3: ASSLMGGVAKNIQY
J: TRBJ1-2; V: TRBV30; CDR3: AWSVQWPGNSGYT
J: TRBJ2-3; V: TRBV7-6; CDR3: ASSLYRGLGDTQY
J: TRBJ2-7; V: TRBV5-1; CDR3: ASSSRQGHDEQY
J: TRBJ2-2; V: TRBV5-4; CDR3: ASSLSPSTGSDTGELF
J: TRBJ2-1; V: TRBV7-9; CDR3: ASSFRQGADEQF
J: TRBJ1-1; V: TRBV12-5; CDR3: ASGPNTGGEAF
J: TRBJ2-1; V: TRBV7-8; CDR3: ASSLGTLDNEQF
J: TRBJ1-1; V: TRBV11-2; CDR3: ASSPDSEAF
J: TRBJ2-2; V: TRBV11-3; CDR3: ASSSGGGNTGELF
J: TRBJ2-5; V: TRBV9; CDR3: ASSVGFSGGFQETQY
J: TRBJ2-7; V: TRBV18; CDR3: ASSPPPGLALSYEQY
J: TRBJ2-1; V: TRBV27; CDR3: ATGGTGLYNEQF
J: TRBJ1-1; V: TRBV6-1; CDR3: ASSAGSLDTEAF
J: TRBJ2-7; V: TRBV29-1; CDR3: SVESRNSGSSYEQY